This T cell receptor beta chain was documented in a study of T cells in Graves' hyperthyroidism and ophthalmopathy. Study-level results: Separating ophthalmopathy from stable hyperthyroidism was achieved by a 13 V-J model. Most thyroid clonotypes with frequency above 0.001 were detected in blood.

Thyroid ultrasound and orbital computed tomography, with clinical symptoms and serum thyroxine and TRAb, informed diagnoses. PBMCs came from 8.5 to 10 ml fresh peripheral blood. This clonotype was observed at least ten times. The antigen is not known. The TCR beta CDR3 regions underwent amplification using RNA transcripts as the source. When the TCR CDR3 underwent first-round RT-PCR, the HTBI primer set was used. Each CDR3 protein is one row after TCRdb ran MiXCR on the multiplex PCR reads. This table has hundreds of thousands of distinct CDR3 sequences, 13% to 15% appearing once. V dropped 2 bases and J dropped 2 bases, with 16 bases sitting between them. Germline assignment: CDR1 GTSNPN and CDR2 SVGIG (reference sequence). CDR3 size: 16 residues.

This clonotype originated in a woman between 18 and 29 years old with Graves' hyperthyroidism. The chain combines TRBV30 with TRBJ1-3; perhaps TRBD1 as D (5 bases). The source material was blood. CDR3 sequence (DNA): TGTGCCTGGAGTCGACAGCTTCACCCTACTGGAAACACCATATATTTT. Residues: CAWSRQLHPTGNTIYF.